This entry describes one T cell receptor (beta chain). There are 15 residues in the CDR3. In germline, CDR1 is SEHNR, CDR2 FQNEAQ (reference sequence). V shed 4 bases, J shed 4 bases, and the junction held 8 bases outside the gene matches. Assay used: immunoSEQ multiplex PCR; TCRdb lists only in-frame clones, some missing. The profile shows about 160,000 clones, around 83% of them singletons. The source of the sample is a study of blood T cell repertoires in COVID-19. Study background: The cDNA or gDNA used as material had been derived from T cells, B-cell-depleted T cells, or PBMCs.

This TCR was recovered from a man between 65 and 79 years old who had recovered from COVID-19. This chain uses TRBV7-9 with TRBJ2-5; 8 bases match TRBD1. Material: peripheral blood. CDR3 DNA sequence: TGTGCCAGCAGCTCGACAGGGGCGAGGGGAGAGACCCAGTACTTC. Protein: CASSSTGARGETQYF.